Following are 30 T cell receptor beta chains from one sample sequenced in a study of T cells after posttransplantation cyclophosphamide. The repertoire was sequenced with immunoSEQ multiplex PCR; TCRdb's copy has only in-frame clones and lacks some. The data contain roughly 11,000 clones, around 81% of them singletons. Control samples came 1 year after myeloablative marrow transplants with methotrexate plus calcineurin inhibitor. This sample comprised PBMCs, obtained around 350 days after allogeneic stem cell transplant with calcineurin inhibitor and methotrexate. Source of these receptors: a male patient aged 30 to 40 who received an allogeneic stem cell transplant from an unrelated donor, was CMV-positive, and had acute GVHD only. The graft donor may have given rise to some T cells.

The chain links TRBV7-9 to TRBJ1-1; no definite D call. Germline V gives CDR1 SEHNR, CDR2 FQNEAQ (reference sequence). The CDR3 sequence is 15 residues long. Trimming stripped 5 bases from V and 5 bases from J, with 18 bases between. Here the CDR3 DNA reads TGTGCCAGCAGCCGCCTTTACGGACGGAGGACTGAAGCTTTCTTT. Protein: CASSRLYGRRTEAFF.

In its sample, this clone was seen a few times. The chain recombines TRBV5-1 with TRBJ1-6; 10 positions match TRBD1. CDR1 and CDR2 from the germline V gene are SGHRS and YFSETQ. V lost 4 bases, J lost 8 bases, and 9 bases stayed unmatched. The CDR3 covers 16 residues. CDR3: CASSRTGTGVYSPLHF. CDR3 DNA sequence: TGCGCCAGCAGCCGAACCGGGACAGGGGTTTATTCACCCCTCCACTTT.

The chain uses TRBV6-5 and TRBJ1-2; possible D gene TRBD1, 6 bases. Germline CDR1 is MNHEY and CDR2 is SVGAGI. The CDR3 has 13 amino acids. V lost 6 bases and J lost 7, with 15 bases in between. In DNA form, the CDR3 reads TGTGCCAGCAGGACCGACAGGTACTTTGGCTACACCTTC. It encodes CASRTDRYFGYTF.

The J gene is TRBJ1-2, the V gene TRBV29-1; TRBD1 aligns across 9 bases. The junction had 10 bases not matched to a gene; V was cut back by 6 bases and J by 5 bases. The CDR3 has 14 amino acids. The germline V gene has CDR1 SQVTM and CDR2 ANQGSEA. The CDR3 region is CSVRISGTGYGYTF. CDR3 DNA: TGCAGCGTACGAATTTCCGGGACAGGGTATGGCTACACCTTC.

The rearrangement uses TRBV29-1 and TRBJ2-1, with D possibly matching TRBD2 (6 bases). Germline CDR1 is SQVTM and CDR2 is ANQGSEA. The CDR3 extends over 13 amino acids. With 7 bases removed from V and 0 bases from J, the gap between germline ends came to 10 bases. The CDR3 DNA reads TGCAGCGCAAGGGACTTCTCCTACAATGAGCAGTTCTTC. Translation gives CSARDFSYNEQFF.

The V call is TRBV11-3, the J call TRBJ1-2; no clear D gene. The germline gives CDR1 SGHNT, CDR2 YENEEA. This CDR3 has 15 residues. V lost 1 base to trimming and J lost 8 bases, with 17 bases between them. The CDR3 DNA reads TGTGCCAGCAGCTTAGGTCTTGAAGTGGGCGCGGGCTACACCTTC. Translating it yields CASSLGLEVGAGYTF.

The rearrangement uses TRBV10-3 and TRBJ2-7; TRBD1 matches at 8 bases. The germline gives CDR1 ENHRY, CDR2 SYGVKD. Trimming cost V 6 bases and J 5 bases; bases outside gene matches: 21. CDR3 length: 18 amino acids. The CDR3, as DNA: TGTGCCATCAGATCAGGACAGGGTCTAGGAGGTCGTCGGGACGAGCAGTACTTC. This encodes CAIRSGQGLGGRRDEQYF.

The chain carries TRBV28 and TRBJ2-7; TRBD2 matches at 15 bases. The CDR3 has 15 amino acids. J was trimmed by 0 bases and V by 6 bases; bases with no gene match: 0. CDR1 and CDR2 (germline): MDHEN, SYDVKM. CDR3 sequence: CASRGLAGGSYEQYF. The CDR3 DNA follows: TGTGCCAGCAGGGGACTAGCGGGAGGCTCCTACGAGCAGTACTTC.

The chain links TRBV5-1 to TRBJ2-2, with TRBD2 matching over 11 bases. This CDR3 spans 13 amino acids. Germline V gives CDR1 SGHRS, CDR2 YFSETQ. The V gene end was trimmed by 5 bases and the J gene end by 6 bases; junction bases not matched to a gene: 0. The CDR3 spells CASRLAGAGELFF. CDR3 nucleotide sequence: TGCGCCAGCAGACTAGCGGGAGCCGGGGAGCTGTTTTTT.

This CDR3 reads CASSPYRGETQYF. CDR3 in DNA: TGTGCCAGCAGTCCGTACCGGGGAGAGACCCAGTACTTC. The chain links TRBV27 to TRBJ2-5; possible D gene TRBD2, 5 bases. CDR3 length: 13 residues. V dropped 5 bases and J dropped 4 bases, with 11 bases sitting between them. CDR1 MNHEY and CDR2 SMNVEV come from the germline V gene (reference sequence).

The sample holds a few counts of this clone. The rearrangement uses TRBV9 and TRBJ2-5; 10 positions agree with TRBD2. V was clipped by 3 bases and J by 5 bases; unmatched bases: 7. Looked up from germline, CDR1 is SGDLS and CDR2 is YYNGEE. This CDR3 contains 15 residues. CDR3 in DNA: TGTGCCAGCAGCGCAAGCGGGGGGGGCCTGGAGACCCAGTACTTC. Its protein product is CASSASGGGLETQYF. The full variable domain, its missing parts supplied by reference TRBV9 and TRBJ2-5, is DSGVTQTPKHLITATGQRVTLRCSPRSGDLSVYWYQQSLDQGLQFLIQYYNGEERAKGNILERFSAQQFPDLHSELNLSSLELGDSALYFCASSASGGGLETQYFGPGTRLLVL.

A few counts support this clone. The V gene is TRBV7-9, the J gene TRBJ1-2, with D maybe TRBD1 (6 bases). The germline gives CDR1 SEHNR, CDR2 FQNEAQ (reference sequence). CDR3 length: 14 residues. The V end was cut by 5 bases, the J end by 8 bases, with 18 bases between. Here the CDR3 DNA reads TGTGCCAGCAGCCCCGACGACGACAGGCGCGGCTACACCTTC. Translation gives CASSPDDDRRGYTF.

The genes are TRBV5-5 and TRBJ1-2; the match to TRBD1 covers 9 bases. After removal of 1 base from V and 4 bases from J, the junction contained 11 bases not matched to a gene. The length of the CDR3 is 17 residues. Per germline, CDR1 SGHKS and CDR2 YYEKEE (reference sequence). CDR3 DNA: TGTGCCAGCAGCTTGACCCTCCCGGGACAGGGATCCTATGGCTACACCTTC. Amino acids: CASSLTLPGQGSYGYTF.

Here the CDR3 reads CAISEMRDRLSYEQYF. The CDR3 region has the DNA TGTGCCATCAGTGAGATGAGGGACAGGCTCTCCTACGAGCAGTACTTC. V usage is TRBV10-3 and J usage is TRBJ2-7; the match to TRBD1 covers 8 bases. In germline, CDR1 is ENHRY, CDR2 SYGVKD. Unmatched junction bases numbered 6, after V lost 2 bases and J lost 0 bases. The CDR3 runs 16 residues.

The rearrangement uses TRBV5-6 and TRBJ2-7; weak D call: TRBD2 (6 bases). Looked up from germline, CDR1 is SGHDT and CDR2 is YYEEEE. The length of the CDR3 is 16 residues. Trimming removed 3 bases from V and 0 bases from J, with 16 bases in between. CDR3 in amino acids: CASSSERLESSYEQYF. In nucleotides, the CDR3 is TGTGCCAGCAGCTCGGAGCGACTAGAGAGCTCCTACGAGCAGTACTTC. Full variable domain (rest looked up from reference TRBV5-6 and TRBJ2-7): DAGVTQSPTHLIKTRGQQVTLRCSPKSGHDTVSWYQQALGQGPQFIFQYYEEEERQRGNFPDRFSGHQFPNYSSELNVNALLLGDSALYLCASSSERLESSYEQYFGPGTRLTVT.

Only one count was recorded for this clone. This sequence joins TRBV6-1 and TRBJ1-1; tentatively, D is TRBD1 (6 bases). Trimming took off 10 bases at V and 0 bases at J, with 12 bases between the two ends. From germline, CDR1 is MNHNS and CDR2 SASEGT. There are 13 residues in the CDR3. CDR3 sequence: CATEGQVNTEAFF. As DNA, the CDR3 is TGTGCCACTGAGGGACAAGTGAACACTGAAGCTTTCTTT.

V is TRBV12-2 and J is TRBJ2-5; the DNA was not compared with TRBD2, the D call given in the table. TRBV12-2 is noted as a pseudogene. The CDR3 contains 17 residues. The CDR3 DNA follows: TGTGCAAGTCGCTTATTGGGAGAGCCGGCGCCGAAAGAGACCCAGTACTTC. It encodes CASRLLGEPAPKETQYF.

The CDR3, as DNA: TGTGCCAGCAGCTTAGGTGTCGGGGGGTTGTACGAGCAGTACTTC. Its translation: CASSLGVGGLYEQYF. The rearrangement links TRBV7-2 to TRBJ2-7; 7 nucleotides agree with TRBD2. The CDR3 length is 15 residues. Germline V CDR1 and CDR2: SGHTA, FQGNSA. J was trimmed by 4 bases and V by 1 base; bases with no gene match: 7.

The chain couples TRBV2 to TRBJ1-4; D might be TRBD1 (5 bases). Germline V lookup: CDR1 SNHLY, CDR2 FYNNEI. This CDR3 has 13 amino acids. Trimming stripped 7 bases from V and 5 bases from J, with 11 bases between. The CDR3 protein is CASMGTENEKLFF. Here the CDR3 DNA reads TGTGCCAGCATGGGGACTGAGAATGAAAAACTGTTTTTT. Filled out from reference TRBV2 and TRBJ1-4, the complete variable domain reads EPEVTQTPSHQVTQMGQEVILRCVPISNHLYFYWYRQILGQKVEFLVSFYNNEISEKSEIFDDQFSVERPDGSNFTLKIRSTKLEDSAMYFCASMGTENEKLFFGSGTQLSVL.

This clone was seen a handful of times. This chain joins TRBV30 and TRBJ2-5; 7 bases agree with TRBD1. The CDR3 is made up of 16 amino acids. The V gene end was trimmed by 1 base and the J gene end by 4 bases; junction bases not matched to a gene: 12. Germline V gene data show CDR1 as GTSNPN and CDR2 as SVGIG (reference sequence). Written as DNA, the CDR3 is TGTGCCTGGAGTGCCATAATTCGGACAGGCCGAGAGACCCAGTACTTC. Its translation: CAWSAIIRTGRETQYF. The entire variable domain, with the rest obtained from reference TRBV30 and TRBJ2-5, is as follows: SQTIHQWPATLVQPVGSPLSLECTVEGTSNPNLYWYRQAAGRGLQLLFYSVGIGQISSEVPQNLSASRPQDRQFILSSKKLLLSDSGFYLCAWSAIIRTGRETQYFGPGTRLLVL.

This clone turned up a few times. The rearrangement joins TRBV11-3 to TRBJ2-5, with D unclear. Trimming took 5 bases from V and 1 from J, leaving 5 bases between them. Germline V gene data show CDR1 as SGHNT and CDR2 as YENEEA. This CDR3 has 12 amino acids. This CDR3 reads CASSLIQETQYF. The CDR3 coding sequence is TGTGCCAGCAGCCTAATCCAAGAGACCCAGTACTTC.

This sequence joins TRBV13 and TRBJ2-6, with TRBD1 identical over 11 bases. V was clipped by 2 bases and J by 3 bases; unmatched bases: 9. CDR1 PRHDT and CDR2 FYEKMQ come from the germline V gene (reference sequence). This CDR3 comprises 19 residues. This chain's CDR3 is CASSLQPMGQGVGANVLTF. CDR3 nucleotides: TGTGCCAGCAGCTTACAACCAATGGGACAGGGGGTTGGGGCCAACGTCCTGACTTTC.

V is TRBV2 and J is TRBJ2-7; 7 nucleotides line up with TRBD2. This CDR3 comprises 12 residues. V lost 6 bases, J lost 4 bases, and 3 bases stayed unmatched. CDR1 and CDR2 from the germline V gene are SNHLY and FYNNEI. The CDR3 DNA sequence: TGTGCCAGCAGATGGGAGGGATACGAGCAGTACTTC. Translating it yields CASRWEGYEQYF.

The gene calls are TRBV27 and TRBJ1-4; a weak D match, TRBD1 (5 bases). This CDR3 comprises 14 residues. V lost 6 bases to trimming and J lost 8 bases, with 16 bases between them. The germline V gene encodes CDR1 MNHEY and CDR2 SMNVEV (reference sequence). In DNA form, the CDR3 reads TGTGCCAGCAGCGCGGGACCAAAACCCGAAAAACTGTTTTTT. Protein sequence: CASSAGPKPEKLFF.

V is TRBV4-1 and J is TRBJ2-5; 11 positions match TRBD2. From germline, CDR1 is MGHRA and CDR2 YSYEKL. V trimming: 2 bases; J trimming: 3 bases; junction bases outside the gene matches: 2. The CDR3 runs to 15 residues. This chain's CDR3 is CASSQRGLAEETQYF. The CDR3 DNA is TGCGCCAGCAGCCAAAGGGGACTAGCGGAAGAGACCCAGTACTTC.

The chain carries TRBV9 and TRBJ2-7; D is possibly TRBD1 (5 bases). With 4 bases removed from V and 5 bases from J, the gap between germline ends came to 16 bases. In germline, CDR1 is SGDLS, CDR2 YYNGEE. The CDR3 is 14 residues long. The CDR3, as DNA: TGTGCCAGCAGCCCATTTTCGGACACGAACGAGCAGTACTTC. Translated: CASSPFSDTNEQYF.

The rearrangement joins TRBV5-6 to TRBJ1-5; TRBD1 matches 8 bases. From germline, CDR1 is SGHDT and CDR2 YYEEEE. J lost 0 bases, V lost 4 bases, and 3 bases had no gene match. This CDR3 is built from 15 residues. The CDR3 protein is CASSDDRGSNQPQHF. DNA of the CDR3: TGTGCCAGCAGCGACGACAGGGGTAGCAATCAGCCCCAGCATTTT.

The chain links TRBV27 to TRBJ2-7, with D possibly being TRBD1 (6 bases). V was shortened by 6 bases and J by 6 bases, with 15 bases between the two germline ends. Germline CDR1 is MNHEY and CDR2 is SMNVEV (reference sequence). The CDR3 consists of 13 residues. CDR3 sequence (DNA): TGTGCCAGCAGCCCTGGGGGCGCGGGCGAGCAGTACTTC. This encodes CASSPGGAGEQYF.

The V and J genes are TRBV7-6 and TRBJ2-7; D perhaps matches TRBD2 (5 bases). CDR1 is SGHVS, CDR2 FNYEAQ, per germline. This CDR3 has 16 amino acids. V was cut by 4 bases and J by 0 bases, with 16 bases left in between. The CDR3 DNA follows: TGTGCCAGCAGCTCAACCAGACTATTTAACTCCTACGAGCAGTACTTC. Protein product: CASSSTRLFNSYEQYF.

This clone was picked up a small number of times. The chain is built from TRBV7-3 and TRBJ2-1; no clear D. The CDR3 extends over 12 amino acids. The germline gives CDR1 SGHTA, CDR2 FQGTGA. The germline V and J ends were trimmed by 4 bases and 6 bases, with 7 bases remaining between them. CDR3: CASSSGVNEQFF. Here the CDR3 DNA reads TGTGCCAGCAGCTCCGGAGTCAATGAGCAGTTCTTC.